This T cell receptor beta chain was profiled in a study of T cells in localized non-small cell lung cancer. The CDR3 loop spans 17 amino acids. CDR1 MGHRA and CDR2 YSYEKL come from the germline V gene. V shed 1 base and J 8 bases; nucleotides not matched to a gene: 11. Clones were read by immunoSEQ multiplex PCR, and TCRdb kept only the in-frame ones, dropping some. The sample contains tens of thousands of clones, 80% to 85% of which appear only once. The TCR comes from a man aged 40 to 69 with stage II lung adenocarcinoma. This sequence joins TRBV4-1 and TRBJ1-4, with TRBD1 matching 9 bases. This specimen was PBMCs, taken before any cancer treatment. CDR3 protein: CASSQVPGTGLREKLFF. The CDR3 coding sequence is TGCGCCAGCAGCCAAGTCCCCGGGACAGGGTTACGAGAAAAACTGTTTTTT.